This TCR beta chain was sequenced for a study of beta chain features in type 1 diabetes. CD4+ naive, central memory, regulatory and stem cell-like memory subsets were isolated by sorting on CD45RO/CCR7/CD25/CD127/CD95/CD27. The junction had 1 base not matched to a gene; V was cut back by 3 bases and J by 7 bases. This CDR3 spans 12 amino acids. CDR1 is KGHSH, CDR2 LQKENI, per germline. Reverse transcribing all isolated RNA meant expressed TCRB transcripts were sequenced. Profiling relied on immunoSEQ multiplex PCR, and the TCRdb table lists in-frame clones only, not all of them. The data show some 410,000 clones, about 10% seen once. Remarks on this clone: Distinct nucleotide sequences in the sample also encode this CDR3.

The sample comprised naive CD4+ T cells from blood. This sequence was found in a woman aged 18-30 years in good health. The chain joins TRBV18 to TRBJ1-1, with 8 positions matching TRBD1. The CDR3 loop is CASSPGQGEAFF. CDR3 sequence (DNA): TGTGCCAGCTCACCTGGACAGGGTGAAGCTTTCTTT.